Listed below are T cell receptor beta chains from one sample, sequenced in a study of cytomegalovirus exposure and HLA in healthy donors. Assay used: immunoSEQ multiplex PCR; TCRdb lists only in-frame clones, some missing. The sample lists around 130,000 clones, about three quarters occurring once. Material: PBMCs. These receptor sequences come from a woman in her 30s in good health and CMV-seronegative. CDR3s include the opening cysteine and the closing phenylalanine or tryptophan. The D gene is left open where the match is weak.

j_call d_call v_call cdr3_aa
TRBJ1-2 NA TRBV5-3 CARSSGRYGYTF
TRBJ2-1 TRBD2 TRBV9 CASSETSGGHNEQFF
TRBJ2-3 NA TRBV11-3 CASSSGLGTDTQYF
TRBJ2-2 NA TRBV4-1 CASSQSDRDGTGELFF
TRBJ1-2 TRBD1 TRBV5-1 CASSLGTGEEYGYTF
TRBJ1-6 TRBD1 TRBV4-1 CASSQDRQGTYNSPLHF
TRBJ2-4 TRBD2 TRBV19 CASSIGEGKNIQYF
TRBJ2-3 NA TRBV21-1 CASSGLAGACTDTQYF
TRBJ2-3 NA TRBV6-1 CASSDLGVPTDTQYF
TRBJ1-1 TRBD1 TRBV28 CASRLQGASLVTEAFF
TRBJ2-5 TRBD2 TRBV5-1 CASSLNLAAQETQYF
TRBJ2-5 TRBD2 TRBV4-2 CASSRVSGGVGQETQYF
TRBJ2-5 TRBD2 TRBV2 CASSSNRLLPGLAGETQYF
TRBJ2-7 NA TRBV5-1 CASSLRVRDEQYF
TRBJ1-1 NA TRBV10-3 CAISTQGMNTEAFF
TRBJ1-1 TRBD1 TRBV28 CASSPYRGNTEAFF
TRBJ2-5 TRBD1 TRBV29-1 CSVEGQGQETQYF
TRBJ2-1 TRBD2 TRBV9 CASSVAGLGYNEQFF
TRBJ2-7 NA TRBV18 CASSPDSGEQYF
TRBJ2-3 NA TRBV11-2 CASSLGAGGTTDTQYF
TRBJ1-4 TRBD1 TRBV7-9 CASSPGQGRFEKLFF
TRBJ2-3 TRBD2 TRBV29-1 CSVGGLAGGVTDTQYF